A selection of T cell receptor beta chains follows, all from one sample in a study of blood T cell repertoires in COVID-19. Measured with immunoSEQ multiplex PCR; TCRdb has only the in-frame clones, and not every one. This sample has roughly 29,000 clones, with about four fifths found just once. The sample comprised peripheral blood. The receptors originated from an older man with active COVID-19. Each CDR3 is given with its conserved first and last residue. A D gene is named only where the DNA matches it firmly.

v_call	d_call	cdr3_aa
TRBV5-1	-	CASIVGGLGTEAFF
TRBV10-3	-	CAISGQSTDTQYF
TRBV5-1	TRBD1	CASSLLRTGGPFGYTF
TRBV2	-	CASSMRETQYF
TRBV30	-	CAWIAPSDQETQYF
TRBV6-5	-	CASSAGINYGYTF
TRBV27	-	CASSFTGHANTEAFF
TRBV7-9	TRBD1	CASSWGQGVYTDTQYF
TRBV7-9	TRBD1	CASSHRQGFTDTQYF
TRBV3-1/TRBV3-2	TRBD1	CASSRTLGQGYGYTF
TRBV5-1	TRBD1	CASRRPGQAIYEQYF
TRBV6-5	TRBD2	CASRVAGGYNEQFF
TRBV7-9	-	CASSSLPGRGNNEQFF
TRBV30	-	CAWSRQNPYEQYF
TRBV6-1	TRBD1	CASSVGDRPYQETQYF
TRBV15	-	CATSRDQPGKGSPLHF
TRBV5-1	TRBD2	CASSPRLAGGRLNTGELFF
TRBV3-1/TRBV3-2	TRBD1	CASREQGGNSPLHF
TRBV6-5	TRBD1	CASTEGQGLWAEAFF
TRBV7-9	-	CADRGETYGYTF
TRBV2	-	CASRRDSPNEQFF
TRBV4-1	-	CASSQEVTVNTEAFF
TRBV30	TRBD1	CAWCRQGRDEQYF